The entry below describes one T cell receptor beta chain. RNA transcripts yielded amplified TCR beta CDR3 regions. RT-PCR was first run with HTBI primers, then multiplex PCR in a second round. TCRdb reprocessed the multiplex PCR reads with MiXCR, giving one entry per CDR3 protein. The profile shows hundreds of thousands of distinct CDR3 sequences, over 40% of them singletons. The source of the sample is a study of Graves' ophthalmopathy and Graves' hyperthyroidism. Study background: There was a collection of peripheral blood at initial diagnosis, before any treatment.

This CDR3 contains 13 residues. The ends were cut back, 4 bases at V and 4 bases at J, with 10 bases in the middle. From germline, CDR1 is KGHSH and CDR2 LQKENI. PBMCs had their origin in fresh peripheral blood (roughly 10 ml). The chain is built from TRBV18 and TRBJ1-1; a weak D match, TRBD1 (5 bases). Source material: peripheral blood. The sequence derives from an adult man with Graves' ophthalmopathy. The CDR3 loop is CASSQSRGTEAFF. The CDR3 DNA reads TGTGCCAGCTCACAAAGTAGGGGCACTGAAGCTTTCTTT.